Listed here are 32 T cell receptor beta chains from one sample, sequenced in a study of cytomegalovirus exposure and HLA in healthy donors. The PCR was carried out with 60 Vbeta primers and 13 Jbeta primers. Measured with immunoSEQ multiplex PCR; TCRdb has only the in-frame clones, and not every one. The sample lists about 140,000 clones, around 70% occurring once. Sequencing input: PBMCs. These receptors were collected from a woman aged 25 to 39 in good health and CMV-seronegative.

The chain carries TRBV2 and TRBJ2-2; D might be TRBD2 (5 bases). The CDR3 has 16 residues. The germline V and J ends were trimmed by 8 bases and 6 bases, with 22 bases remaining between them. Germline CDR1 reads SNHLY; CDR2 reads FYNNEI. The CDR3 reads CASVSATGRSPGELFF. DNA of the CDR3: TGTGCCAGCGTGTCGGCCACGGGGAGAAGTCCCGGGGAGCTGTTTTTT.

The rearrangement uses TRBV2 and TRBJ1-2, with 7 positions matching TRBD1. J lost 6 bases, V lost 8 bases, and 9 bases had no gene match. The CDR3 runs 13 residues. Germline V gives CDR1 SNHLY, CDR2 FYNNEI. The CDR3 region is CASLPGQRNGYTF. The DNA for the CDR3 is TGTGCCAGCCTACCGGGACAGAGGAATGGCTACACCTTC.

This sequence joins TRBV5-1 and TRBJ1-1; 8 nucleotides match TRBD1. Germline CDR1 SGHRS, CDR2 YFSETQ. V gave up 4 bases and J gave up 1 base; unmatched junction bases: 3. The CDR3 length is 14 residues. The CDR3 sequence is CASSTQGANTEAFF. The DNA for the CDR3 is TGCGCCAGCAGCACCCAGGGGGCGAACACTGAAGCTTTCTTT.

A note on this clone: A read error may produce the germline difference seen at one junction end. For the CDR3, the DNA is TGTTCCAGCAGCTTTAGGGACAGCGCCGATGAAAAACTGTTTTTT. This sequence encodes CSSSFRDSADEKLFF. The chain links TRBV7-9 to TRBJ1-4; TRBD1 aligns across 7 bases. The CDR3 is 15 amino acids. Germline CDR1 reads SEHNR; CDR2 reads FQNEAQ (reference sequence).

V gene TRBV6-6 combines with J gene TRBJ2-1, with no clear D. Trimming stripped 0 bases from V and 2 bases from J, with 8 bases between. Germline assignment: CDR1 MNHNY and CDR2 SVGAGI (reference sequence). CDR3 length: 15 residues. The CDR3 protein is CASSYSSTAYNEQFF. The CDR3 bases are TGTGCCAGCAGTTACTCGAGTACGGCCTACAATGAGCAGTTCTTC.

In DNA form, the CDR3 reads TGTGCCAGCAGTTTATCATCCAGGTCAATCGGGCCCCAGCATTTT. This codes for CASSLSSRSIGPQHF. This sequence joins TRBV27 and TRBJ1-5; D remains unclear. Germline V gives CDR1 MNHEY, CDR2 SMNVEV (reference sequence). The CDR3 consists of 15 residues. V was pared by 0 bases and J by 9 bases, with 15 bases between.

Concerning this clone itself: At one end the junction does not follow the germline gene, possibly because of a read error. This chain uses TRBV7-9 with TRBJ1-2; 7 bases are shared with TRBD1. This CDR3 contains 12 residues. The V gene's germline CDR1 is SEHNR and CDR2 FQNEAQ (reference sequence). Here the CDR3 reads CSSSPTGFGYTF. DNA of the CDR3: TGTTCCAGCAGCCCGACAGGGTTTGGCTACACCTTC. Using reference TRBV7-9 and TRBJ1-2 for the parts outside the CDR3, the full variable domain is DTGVSQNPRHKITKRGQNVTFRCDPISEHNRLYWYRQTLGQGPEFLTYFQNEAQLEKSRLLSDRFSAERPKGSFSTLEIQRTEQGDSAMYLCSSSPTGFGYTFGSGTRLTVV.

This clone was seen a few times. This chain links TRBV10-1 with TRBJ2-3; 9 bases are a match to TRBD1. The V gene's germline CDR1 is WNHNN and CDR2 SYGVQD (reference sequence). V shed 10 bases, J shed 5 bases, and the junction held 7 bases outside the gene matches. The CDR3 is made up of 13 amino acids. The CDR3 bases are TGCGCCACCTCACAGGGGGCGAAAGATACGCAGTATTTT. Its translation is CATSQGAKDTQYF.

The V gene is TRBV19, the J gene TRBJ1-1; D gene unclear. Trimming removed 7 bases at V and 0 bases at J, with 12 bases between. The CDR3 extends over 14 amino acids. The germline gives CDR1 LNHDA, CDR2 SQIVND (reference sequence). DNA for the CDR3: TGTGCCAGTACCCCTGGAGTAATGAACACTGAAGCTTTCTTT. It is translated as CASTPGVMNTEAFF.

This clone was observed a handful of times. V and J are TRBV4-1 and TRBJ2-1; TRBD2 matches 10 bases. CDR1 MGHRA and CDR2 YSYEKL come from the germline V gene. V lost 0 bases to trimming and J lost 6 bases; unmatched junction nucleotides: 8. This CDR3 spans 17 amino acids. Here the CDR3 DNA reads TGCGCCAGCAGCCAAGAATGGGAACTAGCGGGGATCAATGAGCAGTTCTTC. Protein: CASSQEWELAGINEQFF.

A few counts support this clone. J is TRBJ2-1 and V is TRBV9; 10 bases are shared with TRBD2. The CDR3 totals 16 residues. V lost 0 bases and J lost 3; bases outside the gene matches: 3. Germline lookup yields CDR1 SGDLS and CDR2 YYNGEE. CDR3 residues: CASSVGERGGYNEQFF. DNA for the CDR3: TGTGCCAGCAGCGTAGGGGAGCGGGGGGGCTACAATGAGCAGTTCTTC.

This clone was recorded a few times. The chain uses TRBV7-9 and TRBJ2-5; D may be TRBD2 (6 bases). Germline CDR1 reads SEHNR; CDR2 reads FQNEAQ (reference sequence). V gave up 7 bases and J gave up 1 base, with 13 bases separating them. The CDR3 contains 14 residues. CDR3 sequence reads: CASTYGGSQETQYF. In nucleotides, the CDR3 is TGTGCCAGCACCTACGGGGGATCCCAAGAGACCCAGTACTTC.

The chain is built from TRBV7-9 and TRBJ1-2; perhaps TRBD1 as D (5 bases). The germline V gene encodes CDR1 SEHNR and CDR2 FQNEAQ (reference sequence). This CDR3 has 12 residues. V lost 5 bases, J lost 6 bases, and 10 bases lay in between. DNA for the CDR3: TGTGCCAGCAGCGCGGAGGGGCATGGCTACACCTTC. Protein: CASSAEGHGYTF.

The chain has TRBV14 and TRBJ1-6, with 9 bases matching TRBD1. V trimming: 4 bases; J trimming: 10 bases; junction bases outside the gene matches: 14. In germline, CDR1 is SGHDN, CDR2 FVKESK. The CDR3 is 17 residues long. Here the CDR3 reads CASSPYHRGTGNSPLHF. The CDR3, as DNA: TGTGCCAGCAGCCCATACCACCGAGGGACAGGGAACTCACCCCTCCACTTT.

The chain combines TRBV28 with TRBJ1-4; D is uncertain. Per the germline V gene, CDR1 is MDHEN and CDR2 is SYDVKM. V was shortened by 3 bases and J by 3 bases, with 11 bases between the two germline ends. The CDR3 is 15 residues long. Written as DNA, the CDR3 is TGTGCCAGCAGTTTCGGGGAAGCGTCTAATGAAAAACTGTTTTTT. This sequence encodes CASSFGEASNEKLFF. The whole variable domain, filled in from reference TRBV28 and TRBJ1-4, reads DVKVTQSSRYLVKRTGEKVFLECVQDMDHENMFWYRQDPGLGLRLIYFSYDVKMKEKGDIPEGYSVSREKKERFSLILESASTNQTSMYLCASSFGEASNEKLFFGSGTQLSVL.

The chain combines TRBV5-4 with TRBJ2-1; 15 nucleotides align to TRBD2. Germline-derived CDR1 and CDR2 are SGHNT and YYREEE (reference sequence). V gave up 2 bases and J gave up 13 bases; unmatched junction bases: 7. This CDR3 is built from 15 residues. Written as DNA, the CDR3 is TGTGCCAGCAGCTTCCGGACTAGCGGGGGGGAAGAACAGTTCTTC. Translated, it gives CASSFRTSGGEEQFF.

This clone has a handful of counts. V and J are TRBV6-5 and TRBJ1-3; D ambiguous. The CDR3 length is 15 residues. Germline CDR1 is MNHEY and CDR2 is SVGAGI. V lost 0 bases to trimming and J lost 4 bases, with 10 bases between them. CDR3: CASSYSSTAGNTIYF. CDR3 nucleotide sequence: TGTGCCAGCAGTTACTCGAGTACAGCCGGAAACACCATATATTTT.

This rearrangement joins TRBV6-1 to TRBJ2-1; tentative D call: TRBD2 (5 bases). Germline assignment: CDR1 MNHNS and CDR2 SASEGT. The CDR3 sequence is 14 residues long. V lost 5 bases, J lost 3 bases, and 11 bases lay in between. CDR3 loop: CASSPLADYNEQFF. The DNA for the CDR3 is TGTGCCAGCAGTCCCCTAGCAGACTACAATGAGCAGTTCTTC.

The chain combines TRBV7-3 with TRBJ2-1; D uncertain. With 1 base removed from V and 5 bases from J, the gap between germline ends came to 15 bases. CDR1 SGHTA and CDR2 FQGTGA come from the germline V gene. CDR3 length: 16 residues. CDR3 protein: CASSLRNQVGNNEQFF. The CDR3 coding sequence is TGTGCCAGCAGCTTAAGAAACCAGGTTGGAAACAATGAGCAGTTCTTC.

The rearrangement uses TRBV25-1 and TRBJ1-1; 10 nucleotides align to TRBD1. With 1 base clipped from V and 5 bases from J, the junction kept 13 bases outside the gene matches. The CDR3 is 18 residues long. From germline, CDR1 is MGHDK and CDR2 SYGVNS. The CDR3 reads CASSELTGTGVSRTEAFF. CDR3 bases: TGTGCCAGCAGTGAATTAACCGGGACAGGGGTGAGCAGAACTGAAGCTTTCTTT.

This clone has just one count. CDR3 loop: CASSFGDSGNTIYF. The CDR3 nucleotides read TGTGCCAGCAGCTTCGGAGACTCTGGAAACACCATATATTTT. J is TRBJ1-3 and V is TRBV5-4; D is ambiguous. The CDR3 is made up of 14 amino acids. The germline gives CDR1 SGHNT, CDR2 YYREEE (reference sequence). The V and J ends lost 2 bases and 0 bases respectively, with 6 bases between them.

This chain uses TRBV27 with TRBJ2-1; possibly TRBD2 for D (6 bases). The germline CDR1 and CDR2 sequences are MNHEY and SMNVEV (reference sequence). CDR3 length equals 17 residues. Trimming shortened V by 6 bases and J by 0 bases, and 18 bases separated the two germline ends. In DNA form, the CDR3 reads TGTGCCAGCAGGAAGGGGCACCGCGGGGTCTCCTACAATGAGCAGTTCTTC. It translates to CASRKGHRGVSYNEQFF.

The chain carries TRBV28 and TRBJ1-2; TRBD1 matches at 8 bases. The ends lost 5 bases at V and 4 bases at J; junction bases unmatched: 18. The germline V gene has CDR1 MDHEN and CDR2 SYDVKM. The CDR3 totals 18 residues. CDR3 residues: CASSLPPGTGGRRYGYTF. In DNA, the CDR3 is TGTGCCAGCAGTCTACCCCCCGGGACAGGTGGGAGGCGCTATGGCTACACCTTC.

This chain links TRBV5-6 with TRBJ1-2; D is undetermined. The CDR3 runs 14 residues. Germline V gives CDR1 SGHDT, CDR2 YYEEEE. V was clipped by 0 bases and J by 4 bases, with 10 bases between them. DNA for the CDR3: TGTGCCAGCAGCTTGGCCGGGGAGGCCTATGGCTACACCTTC. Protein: CASSLAGEAYGYTF.

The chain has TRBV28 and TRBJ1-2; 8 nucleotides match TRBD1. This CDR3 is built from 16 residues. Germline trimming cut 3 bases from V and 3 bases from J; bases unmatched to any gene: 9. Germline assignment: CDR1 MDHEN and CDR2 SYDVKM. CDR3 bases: TGTGCCAGCAGTTTGGGGCAGGGGGCGCAGCACTATGGCTACACCTTC. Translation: CASSLGQGAQHYGYTF.

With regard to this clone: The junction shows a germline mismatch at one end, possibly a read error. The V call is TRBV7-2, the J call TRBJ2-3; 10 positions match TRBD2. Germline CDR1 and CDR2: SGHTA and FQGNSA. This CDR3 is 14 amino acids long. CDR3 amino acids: CASGLRLAGDTQYF. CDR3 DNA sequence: TGTGCCAGCGGCTTAAGACTAGCGGGAGATACGCAGTATTTT.

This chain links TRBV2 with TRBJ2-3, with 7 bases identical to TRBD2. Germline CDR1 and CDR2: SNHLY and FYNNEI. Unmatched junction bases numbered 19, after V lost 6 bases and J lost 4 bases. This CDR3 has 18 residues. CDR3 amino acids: CASSRAGVAGSWADTQYF. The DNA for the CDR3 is TGTGCCAGCAGCCGTGCGGGAGTAGCGGGCTCTTGGGCAGATACGCAGTATTTT.

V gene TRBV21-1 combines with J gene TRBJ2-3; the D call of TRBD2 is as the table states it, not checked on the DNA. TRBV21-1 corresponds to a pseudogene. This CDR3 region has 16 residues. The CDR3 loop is CASSSFPSGGANTQYF. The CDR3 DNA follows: TGTGCCAGCAGCTCCTTCCCTAGCGGGGGGGCAAATACGCAGTATTTT.

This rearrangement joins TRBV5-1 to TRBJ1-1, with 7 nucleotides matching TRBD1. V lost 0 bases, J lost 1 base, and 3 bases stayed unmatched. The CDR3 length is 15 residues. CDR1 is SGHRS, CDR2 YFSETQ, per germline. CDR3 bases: TGCGCCAGCAGCTTGGGGGGACAGCCGAACACTGAAGCTTTCTTT. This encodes CASSLGGQPNTEAFF.

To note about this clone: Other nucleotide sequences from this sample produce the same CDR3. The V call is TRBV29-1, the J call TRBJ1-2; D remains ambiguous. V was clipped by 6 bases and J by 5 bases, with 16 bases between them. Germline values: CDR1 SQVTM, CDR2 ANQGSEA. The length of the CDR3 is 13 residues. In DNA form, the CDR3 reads TGCAGCGTCGGAGCATCGATTAATTATGGCTACACCTTC. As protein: CSVGASINYGYTF.

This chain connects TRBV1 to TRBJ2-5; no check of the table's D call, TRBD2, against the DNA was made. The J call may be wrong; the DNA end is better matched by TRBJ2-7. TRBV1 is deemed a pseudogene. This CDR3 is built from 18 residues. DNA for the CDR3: TGCACCAGCAGCCAGAGACTTCCTAGGACTAGCGGGAAGTACGAGCAGTACTTC. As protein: CTSSQRLPRTSGKYEQYF.

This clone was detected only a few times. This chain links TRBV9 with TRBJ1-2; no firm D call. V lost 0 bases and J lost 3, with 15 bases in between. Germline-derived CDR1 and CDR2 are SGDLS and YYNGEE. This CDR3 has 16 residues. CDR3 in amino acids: CASSVEAGSFDYGYTF. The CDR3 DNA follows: TGTGCCAGCAGCGTAGAGGCGGGATCCTTTGACTATGGCTACACCTTC.